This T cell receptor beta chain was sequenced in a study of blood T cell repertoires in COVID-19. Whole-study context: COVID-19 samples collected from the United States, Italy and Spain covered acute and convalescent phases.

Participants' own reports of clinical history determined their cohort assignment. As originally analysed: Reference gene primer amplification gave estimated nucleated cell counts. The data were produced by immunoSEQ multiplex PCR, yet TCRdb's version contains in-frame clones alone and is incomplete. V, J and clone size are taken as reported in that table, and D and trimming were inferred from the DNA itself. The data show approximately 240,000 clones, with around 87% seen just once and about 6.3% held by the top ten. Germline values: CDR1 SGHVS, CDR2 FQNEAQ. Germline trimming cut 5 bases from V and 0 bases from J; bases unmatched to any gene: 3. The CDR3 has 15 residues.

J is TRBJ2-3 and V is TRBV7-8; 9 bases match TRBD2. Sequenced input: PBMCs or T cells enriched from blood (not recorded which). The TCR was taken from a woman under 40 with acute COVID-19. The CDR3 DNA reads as TGTGCCAGCAGCCTTGGACTAGCGAGCACAGATACGCAGTATTTT. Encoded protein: CASSLGLASTDTQYF.